Sequencing of this T cell receptor (beta chain) was carried out in a study of CD8 T cells in ankylosing spondylitis. General study results and limits: Within matched ankylosing spondylitis synovial fluid, disease-linked clones were reportedly significantly enriched. Peripheral blood held disease-linked clones only at relatively low frequency, and these were CD8+. Seemingly characteristic of ankylosing spondylitis blood was a TCR beta motif consisting of roughly 8 highly homologous variants.

Comment on this clonotype: Antigen specificity is unknown.

The V end was cut by 0 bases, the J end by 0 bases, with 6 bases between. The CDR3 covers 14 residues. CDR1 SQVTM and CDR2 ANQGSEA come from the germline V gene. Using its own MiXCR run on the 5' RACE reads, TCRdb lists one record per CDR3 protein. The top ten hold less than 20% of the sample, which has 300,000 to 400,000 distinct CDR3 sequences, 20% to 25% seen once. The specimen was blood, either unsorted or a sorted T cell fraction (not recorded which). This sequence was found in a male donor with ankylosing spondylitis. The chain couples TRBV29-1 to TRBJ1-3; the D is unclear. The CDR3 loop is CSVEDPGSGNTIYF. The CDR3 DNA reads TGCAGCGTTGAAGATCCGGGCTCTGGAAACACCATATATTTT.